This TCR beta chain was sequenced during a study of blood T cell repertoires in COVID-19. Looking at the study overall: In each case, the material was cDNA or gDNA derived from T cells, B-cell-depleted T cells, or PBMCs.

The study recruited people aged about 18 to 90 years across roughly 23 US areas. With 5 bases removed from V and 0 bases from J, the gap between germline ends came to 18 bases. The V gene's germline CDR1 is LNHDA and CDR2 SQIVND (reference sequence). The CDR3 consists of 17 residues. Data came from immunoSEQ multiplex PCR; TCRdb stores just in-frame clones and leaves some out. Of 270,000 or so clones listed, 70% to 90% are singletons. This TCR was sampled from a woman in her twenties or thirties with acute COVID-19. Sequenced material: PBMCs or T cells enriched from blood (not recorded which). The chain recombines TRBV19 with TRBJ2-3, with D possibly TRBD1 on 6 matching bases. CDR3 sequence: CASSPSRETGSTDTQYF. DNA for the CDR3: TGTGCCAGTAGTCCCTCCCGCGAGACAGGAAGCACAGATACGCAGTATTTT.